This T cell receptor beta chain is from a study of blood T cell repertoires in COVID-19. Turning to the study itself: Some COVID-19 samples were acute and others convalescent; all came from the United States, Italy and Spain. PBMCs, B-cell-depleted T cells, or T cells were the source of the cDNA or gDNA that made up the material.

From germline, CDR1 is SGDLS and CDR2 YYNGEE. The V segment lost 1 base and the J segment 6 bases; nucleotides outside the gene matches: 10. The CDR3 loop spans 19 amino acids. As processed by the authors: Estimation of nucleated cell counts relied on the amplification of reference gene primers. The repertoire was sequenced with immunoSEQ multiplex PCR; TCRdb's copy has only in-frame clones and lacks some. V and J calls and clone size are those listed in that table; D and trimming were worked out from the DNA. In the table there are approximately 230,000 clones, approximately 90% of which are singletons.

This receptor was identified in a young man with active or convalescent COVID-19. The rearrangement links TRBV9 to TRBJ2-2, with 15 bases fitting TRBD2. The sample consisted of peripheral blood. The CDR3 spells CASSVSRTSGGVVPGELFF. Here the CDR3 DNA reads TGTGCCAGCAGCGTATCAAGGACTAGCGGGGGGGTTGTTCCCGGGGAGCTGTTTTTT. The full variable domain, rest sourced from reference TRBV9 and TRBJ2-2, is DSGVTQTPKHLITATGQRVTLRCSPRSGDLSVYWYQQSLDQGLQFLIQYYNGEERAKGNILERFSAQQFPDLHSELNLSSLELGDSALYFCASSVSRTSGGVVPGELFFGEGSRLTVL.